These 8 T cell receptor beta chains originate from one sample sequenced in a study of vaccination and CD4 T cells after COVID-19 (dated by TCRdb to between 2021 and 2024). Library preparation employed PCR. TCRdb names Illumina iSeq 100 as the instrument used. DNA from cultured CD4+ T cells underwent TCR sequencing with the Oncomine TCR Beta short-read assay at the Johns Hopkins FTIC core. Using fastp at Q25 and MiXCR, TCRdb reprocessed the public reads and kept productive beta chains. CDR3 protein sequences are deduplicated, and each keeps its most common genes and DNA. Recorded for this sample are tens of thousands of distinct CDR3 sequences; roughly 38% of them occurred a single time. Roughly 3.5% of the sample lies in the top ten. Their antigens remain unidentified. What this sample's time point label stands for: late sampling 161 to 241 days after vaccination in three convalescent patients. This specimen's treatment or condition label, per the study, means: roughly ten-day PBMC culture with coronavirus spike peptide pools or control peptides (ViraFEST assay).

The sample consisted of CD4+ T cells from blood, cultured in vitro, taken about 7 months after SARS-CoV-2 vaccination. These receptors were obtained from a human donor who had recovered from COVID-19.

Only a few counts were recorded for this clonotype. The rearrangement joins TRBV7-3 to TRBJ1-1; D not resolved. Germline V lookup: CDR1 SGHTA, CDR2 FQGTGA. This CDR3 has 15 amino acids. Trimming took 2 bases from V and 0 from J, leaving 10 bases between them. CDR3 in amino acids: CASSLFAVMNTEAFF. The DNA for the CDR3 is TGTGCCAGCAGCTTATTCGCGGTCATGAACACTGAAGCTTTCTTT.

The rearrangement links TRBV20-1 to TRBJ2-2, with a possible D match to TRBD2 (6 bases). Germline-derived CDR1 and CDR2 are DFQATT and SNEGSKA (reference sequence). The CDR3 has 14 residues. V lost 5 bases, J lost 4 bases, and 14 bases lay in between. This CDR3 reads CSAPGTGGTGELFF. CDR3 nucleotides: TGCAGTGCTCCCGGGACTGGCGGCACCGGGGAGCTGTTTTTT.

The chain uses TRBV6-2 or TRBV6-3 and TRBJ2-2, with TRBD1 matching over 9 bases. The junction had 4 bases not matched to a gene; V was cut back by 7 bases and J by 1 base. The germline gives CDR1 MNHEY, CDR2 SVGEGT. The CDR3 contains 15 residues. The CDR3 loop reads CASTTGGRNTGELFF. DNA for the CDR3: TGTGCCAGCACCACAGGGGGCCGGAACACCGGGGAGCTGTTTTTT.

This clonotype came up a few times. The chain links TRBV27 to TRBJ2-6; D is perhaps TRBD1 or TRBD2 (5 bases each). V lost 9 bases and J 1 base, leaving 13 bases between the germline ends. This CDR3 has 15 residues. Germline values: CDR1 MNHEY, CDR2 SMNVEV (reference sequence). CDR3 coding DNA: TGTGCCAGTTTTTCGTGGGGGTCTGGGGCCAACGTCCTGACTTTC. Protein product: CASFSWGSGANVLTF.

This clonotype was recorded a few times. The chain is built from TRBV6-2 or TRBV6-3 and TRBJ1-5, with D perhaps TRBD1 (5 bases). Trimming removed 4 bases at V and 2 bases at J, with 9 bases between. The CDR3 runs to 14 residues. CDR1 and CDR2 from the germline V gene are MNHEY and SVGEGT. In nucleotides, the CDR3 is TGTGCCAGCAGTTTCGCAGGGCGCAATCAGCCCCAGCATTTT. Protein: CASSFAGRNQPQHF.

This clonotype came up once. This chain uses TRBV5-6 with TRBJ2-5; tentative D call: TRBD2 (5 bases). The CDR3 totals 15 residues. Germline CDR1 is SGHDT and CDR2 is YYEEEE. V shed 0 bases and J shed 5 bases, with 14 bases lying between them. CDR3 residues: CASSLAGTSGETQYF. The CDR3 nucleotides read TGTGCCAGCAGCTTGGCCGGCACCTCGGGGGAGACCCAGTACTTC.

V and J are TRBV20-1 and TRBJ2-1; TRBD2 matches 7 bases. This CDR3 is 15 amino acids long. Germline CDR1 DFQATT, CDR2 SNEGSKA (reference sequence). With 0 bases clipped from V and 0 bases from J, the junction kept 2 bases outside the gene matches. CDR3 sequence: CSARETGGSYNEQFF. The DNA of the CDR3 is TGCAGTGCTAGAGAGACGGGGGGCTCCTACAATGAGCAGTTCTTC.

This clonotype showed up just a few times. This chain uses TRBV28 with TRBJ2-5, with 8 positions matching TRBD1. The CDR3 length is 15 residues. V gave up 4 bases and J gave up 3 bases; unmatched junction bases: 7. Germline V CDR1 and CDR2: MDHEN, SYDVKM. The CDR3 region has the DNA TGTGCCAGCAGTTCCCGGACAGGGCGGGAAGAGACCCAGTACTTC. Protein: CASSSRTGREETQYF.